This entry lists 9 T cell receptor beta chains sequenced from one sample in a study of TET2 disruption in CD19-targeted CAR T cells (dated by TCRdb to between 2017 and 2018). The library was produced with the immunoSEQ multiplex PCR assay. TCRdb carries this immuneACCESS record with in-frame sequences only. Its versions omit some clonotypes, under half of them owing to an unresolved V gene in the studies checked, with the rest unexplained. The sample's table covers 25,000 to 30,000 clones. Clones ranked in the top ten supply 1.5% to 2% of the sample. For these TCRs, the target antigens are not known. The sample's treatment or condition label is to be understood as: autologous CTL019 cells: CD19 CAR with 4-1BB and CD3 zeta domains. The sample in question was CD8- CAR+ T cells sorted from cultured blood T cells, obtained for CD19 CAR T cell therapy. The cell subset or site label here, explained by the study, means: CD8-negative CAR-positive T cells from the infusion product. Receptor source: a man aged 65 to 85 with chronic lymphocytic leukemia.

Turning to this clone: At one end, the junction sequence differs from germline, possibly due to a read error. The DNA ends 3 residues before the CDR3 does, and the rest of the CDR3 is filled in from the germline J gene. The chain employs TRBV4-2 and TRBJ2-2; 9 nucleotides align to TRBD1. CDR3 length: 16 residues. Germline loops: CDR1 LGHNA, CDR2 YNFKEQ. The CDR3 sequence is CASSLSGTGFKGELFF. CDR3 DNA (partial): TGCGCCAGCAGCCTTTCCGGGACAGGGTTTAAAGGGGAG.

This clone registers medium-sized by frequency. The read terminates 3 residues ahead of where the CDR3 ends, so the germline J gene completes it. Other DNA sequences in the sample encode the same CDR3. This chain connects TRBV20-1 to TRBJ1-4, with 10 bases aligning to TRBD1. The junction had 3 bases not matched to a gene; V was cut back by 5 bases and J by 3 bases. The germline CDR1 and CDR2 sequences are DFQATT and SNEGSKA (reference sequence). The CDR3 has 14 amino acids. CDR3 DNA, as far as it was read: TGCAGTGCTCGACAGGGGGCAGCTAATGAAAAA. Protein: CSARQGAANEK. The whole CDR3 reads CSARQGAANEKLFF.

The sequenced part of the CDR3 DNA is TGTGCCATCAGTGAGCCCACTAGCTATACCGGGGAG. Protein: CAISEPTSYTGE. The entire CDR3 protein is CAISEPTSYTGELFF. This rearrangement joins TRBV10-3 to TRBJ2-2; perhaps TRBD2 as D (6 bases). The observed sequence ends 3 residues before the CDR3 terminus, with the missing tail filled in from the germline J gene. CDR3 size: 15 residues. Trimming stripped 2 bases from V and 5 bases from J, with 12 bases between. Per germline, CDR1 ENHRY and CDR2 SYGVKD.

On this clone itself: One junction end does not reproduce the germline sequence, and a read error may be involved. The read falls 3 residues short of the CDR3 end, and the missing part is taken from the germline J gene. This chain uses TRBV5-6 with TRBJ1-2; the match to TRBD1 covers 9 bases. This CDR3 contains 14 residues. Germline V lookup: CDR1 SGHDT, CDR2 YYEEEE. The part of the CDR3 DNA that was read is TGTGCCAACAGCCAGGACAGGGGAGGATATGGC. It encodes CANSQDRGGYG. The complete CDR3 sequence is CANSQDRGGYGYTF.

On this clone itself: The read finishes 3 residues shy of the CDR3 end, and the germline J gene is used to complete it. The chain combines TRBV5-1 with TRBJ1-5; a weak D match, TRBD1 (5 bases). With 0 bases removed from V and 2 bases from J, the gap between germline ends came to 15 bases. The germline V gene encodes CDR1 SGHRS and CDR2 YFSETQ. The CDR3 runs 17 residues. The sequenced CDR3 bases are TGCGCCAGCAGCTTGGTTCGCAGGGCTGATCGCAATCAGCCC. This sequence encodes CASSLVRRADRNQP. The CDR3 in full is CASSLVRRADRNQPQHF.

With regard to this clone: The read terminates 3 residues before the CDR3 end, so the remaining end is supplied by the germline J gene. The chain carries TRBV18 and TRBJ1-5; 7 positions match TRBD1. Per germline, CDR1 KGHSH and CDR2 LQKENI. The CDR3 is made up of 13 amino acids. Trimming at V came to 8 bases and at J to 4 bases, leaving 5 bases not matched to a gene. CDR3 DNA, as far as it was read: TGTGCCAGCACGCCGGGACAGAATCAGCCC. Translated: CASTPGQNQP. The whole CDR3 sequence reads CASTPGQNQPQHF.

Points on this clone: The read terminates 3 residues before the CDR3 end, so the remaining end is supplied by the germline J gene. V gene TRBV9 combines with J gene TRBJ2-1; TRBD1 matches 9 bases. This CDR3 comprises 13 residues. After removal of 4 bases from V and 5 bases from J, the junction contained 1 base not matched to a gene. Germline CDR1 SGDLS, CDR2 YYNGEE. CDR3 amino acids: CASSRTGDNEQFF. CDR3 DNA (partial): TGTGCCAGCAGCAGGACAGGGGACAATGAG.

To note about this clone: A read error may produce the germline difference seen at one junction end. The read stops 3 residues short of the end of the CDR3; the missing end is completed from the germline J gene. The sample holds other DNA sequences that translate to the same CDR3. This sequence joins TRBV6-2 or TRBV6-3 and TRBJ1-2, with 9 bases matching TRBD1. Germline V gives CDR1 MNHEY, CDR2 SVGEGT. CDR3 length: 15 residues. The CDR3 spells CASRLGQGTSYGYTF. CDR3 bases read: TGTGCCAGCAGACTAGGACAGGGGACATCCTATGGT.

On this clone: The CDR3 goes on 3 residues after the read ends, and that part is filled in from the germline J gene. The V and J genes are TRBV20-1 and TRBJ2-1; 8 nucleotides agree with TRBD2. V was clipped by 5 bases and J by 8 bases; unmatched bases: 8. In germline, CDR1 is DFQATT, CDR2 SNEGSKA (reference sequence). This CDR3 comprises 13 residues. The sequenced CDR3 bases are TGCAGTGCTCTTAGGACTAGCATCGATGAG. Translating gives CSALRTSIDE. In full, the CDR3 reads CSALRTSIDEQFF.